This TCR beta chain comes out of a study of blood T cell repertoires in COVID-19. Across the whole study: The United States, Italy and Spain provided the acute and convalescent COVID-19 samples.

The germline gives CDR1 LNHNV, CDR2 YYDKDF (reference sequence). V dropped 7 bases and J dropped 2; count of bases not matched to a gene: 7. This CDR3 region has 14 residues. Method: immunoSEQ multiplex PCR; TCRdb's copy keeps in-frame clones and lacks some. The table includes about 210,000 clones, 70% to 90% detected once. The sequence derives from a woman aged 40 to 50 with acute or convalescent COVID-19. V and J are TRBV15 and TRBJ2-7, with 8 bases fitting TRBD1. Sequencing input: peripheral blood. CDR3 amino acids: CATTSRQGTYEQYV. CDR3 sequence (DNA): TGTGCCACCACCTCACGACAGGGGACCTACGAGCAGTACGTC.